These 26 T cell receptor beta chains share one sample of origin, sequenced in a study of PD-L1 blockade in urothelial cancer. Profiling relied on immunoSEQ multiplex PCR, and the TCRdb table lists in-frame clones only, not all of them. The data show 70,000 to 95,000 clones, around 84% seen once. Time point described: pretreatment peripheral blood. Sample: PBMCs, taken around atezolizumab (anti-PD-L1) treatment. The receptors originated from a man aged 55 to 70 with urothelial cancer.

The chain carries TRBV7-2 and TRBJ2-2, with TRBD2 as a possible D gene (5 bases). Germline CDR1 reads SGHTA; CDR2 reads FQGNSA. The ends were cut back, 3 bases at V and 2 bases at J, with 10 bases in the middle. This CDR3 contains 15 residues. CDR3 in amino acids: CASSFVWTNTGELFF. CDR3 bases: TGTGCCAGCAGCTTTGTTTGGACTAACACCGGGGAGCTGTTTTTT.

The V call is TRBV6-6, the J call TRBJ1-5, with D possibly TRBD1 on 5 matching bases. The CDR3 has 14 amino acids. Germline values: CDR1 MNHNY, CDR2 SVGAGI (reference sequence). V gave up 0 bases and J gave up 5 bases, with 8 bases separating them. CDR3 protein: CASSYSDSDQPQHF. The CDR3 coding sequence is TGTGCCAGCAGTTACTCTGACAGTGATCAGCCCCAGCATTTT.

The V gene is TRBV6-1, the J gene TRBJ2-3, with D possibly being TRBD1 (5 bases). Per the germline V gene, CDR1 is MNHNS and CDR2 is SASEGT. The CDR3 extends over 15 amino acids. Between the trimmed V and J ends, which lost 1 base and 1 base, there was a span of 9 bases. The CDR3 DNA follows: TGTGCCAGCAGTGAAGAAATAGGGGGCACAGATACGCAGTATTTT. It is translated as CASSEEIGGTDTQYF.

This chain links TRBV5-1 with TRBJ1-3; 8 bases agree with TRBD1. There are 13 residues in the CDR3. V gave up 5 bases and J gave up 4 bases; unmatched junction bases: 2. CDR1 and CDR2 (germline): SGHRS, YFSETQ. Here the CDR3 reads CASRDREGNTIYF. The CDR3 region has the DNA TGCGCCAGCAGGGACAGGGAGGGAAACACCATATATTTT.

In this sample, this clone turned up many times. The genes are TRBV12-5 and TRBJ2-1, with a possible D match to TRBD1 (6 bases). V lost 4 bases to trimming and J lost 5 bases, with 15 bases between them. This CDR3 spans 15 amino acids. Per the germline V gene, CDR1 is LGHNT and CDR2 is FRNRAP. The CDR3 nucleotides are TGTGCTAGTGGTTCCTCCCGGGACACCCACAATGAGCAGTTCTTC. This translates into CASGSSRDTHNEQFF.

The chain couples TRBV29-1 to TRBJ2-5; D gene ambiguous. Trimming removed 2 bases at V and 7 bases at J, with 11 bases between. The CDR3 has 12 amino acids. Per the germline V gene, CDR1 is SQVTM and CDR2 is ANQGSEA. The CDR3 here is CSVEFRPGTQYF. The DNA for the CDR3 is TGCAGCGTTGAATTCAGGCCAGGGACCCAGTACTTC. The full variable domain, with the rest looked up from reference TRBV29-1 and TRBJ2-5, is SAVISQKPSRDICQRGTSLTIQCQVDSQVTMMFWYRQQPGQSLTLIATANQGSEATYESGFVIDKFPISRPNLTFSTLTVSNMSPEDSSIYLCSVEFRPGTQYFGPGTRLLVL.

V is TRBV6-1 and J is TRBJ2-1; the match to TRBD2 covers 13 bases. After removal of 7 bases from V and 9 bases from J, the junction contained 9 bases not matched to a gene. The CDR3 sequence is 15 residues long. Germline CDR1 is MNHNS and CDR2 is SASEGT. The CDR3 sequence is CASNAGTSGAGEQFF. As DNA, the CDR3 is TGTGCCAGCAACGCCGGGACTAGCGGGGCAGGTGAGCAGTTCTTC.

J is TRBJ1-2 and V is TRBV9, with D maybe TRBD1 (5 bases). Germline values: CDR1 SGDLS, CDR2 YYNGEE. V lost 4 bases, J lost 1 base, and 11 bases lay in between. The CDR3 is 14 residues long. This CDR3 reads CASSLQGDNYGYTF. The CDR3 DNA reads TGTGCCAGCAGCCTGCAAGGGGATAACTATGGCTACACCTTC.

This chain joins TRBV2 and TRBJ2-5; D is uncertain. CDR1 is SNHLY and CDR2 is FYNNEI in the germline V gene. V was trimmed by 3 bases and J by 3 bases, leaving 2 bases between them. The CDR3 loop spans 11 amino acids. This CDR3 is CASSDEETQYF. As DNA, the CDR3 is TGTGCCAGCAGTGACGAAGAGACCCAGTACTTC. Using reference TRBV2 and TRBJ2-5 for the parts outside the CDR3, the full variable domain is EPEVTQTPSHQVTQMGQEVILRCVPISNHLYFYWYRQILGQKVEFLVSFYNNEISEKSEIFDDQFSVERPDGSNFTLKIRSTKLEDSAMYFCASSDEETQYFGPGTRLLVL.

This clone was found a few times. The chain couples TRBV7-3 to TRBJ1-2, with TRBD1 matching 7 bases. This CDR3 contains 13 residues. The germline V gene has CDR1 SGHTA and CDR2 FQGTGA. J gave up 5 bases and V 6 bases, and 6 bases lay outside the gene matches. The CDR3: CASRPTGNYGYTF. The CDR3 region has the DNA TGTGCCAGCAGACCGACAGGGAATTATGGCTACACCTTC. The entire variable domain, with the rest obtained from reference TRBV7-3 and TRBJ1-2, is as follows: GAGVSQTPSNKVTEKGKYVELRCDPISGHTALYWYRQSLGQGPEFLIYFQGTGAADDSGLPNDRFFAVRPEGSVSTLKIQRTERGDSAVYLCASRPTGNYGYTFGSGTRLTVV.

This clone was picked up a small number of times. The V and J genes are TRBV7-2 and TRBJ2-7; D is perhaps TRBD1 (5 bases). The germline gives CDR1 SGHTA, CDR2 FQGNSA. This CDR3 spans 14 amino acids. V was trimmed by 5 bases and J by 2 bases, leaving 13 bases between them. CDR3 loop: CASSPDSDTYEQYF. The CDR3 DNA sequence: TGTGCCAGCAGCCCCGACAGCGATACCTACGAGCAGTACTTC.

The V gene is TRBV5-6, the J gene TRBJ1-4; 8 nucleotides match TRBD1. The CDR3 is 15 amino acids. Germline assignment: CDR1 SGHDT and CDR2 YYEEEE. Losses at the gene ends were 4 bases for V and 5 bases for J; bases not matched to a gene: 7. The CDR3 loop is CASSSGQGLNEKLFF. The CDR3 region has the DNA TGTGCCAGCAGCAGTGGACAGGGCCTCAATGAAAAACTGTTTTTT.

The CDR3 coding sequence is TGTGCCAGCAGCGTAGGGGGGACGGGGGACATTCAGTACTTC. Translating it yields CASSVGGTGDIQYF. This rearrangement joins TRBV9 to TRBJ2-4, with D possibly matching TRBD2 (6 bases). Germline V CDR1 and CDR2: SGDLS, YYNGEE. The CDR3 spans 14 residues. Trimming shortened V by 0 bases and J by 8 bases, and 12 bases separated the two germline ends.

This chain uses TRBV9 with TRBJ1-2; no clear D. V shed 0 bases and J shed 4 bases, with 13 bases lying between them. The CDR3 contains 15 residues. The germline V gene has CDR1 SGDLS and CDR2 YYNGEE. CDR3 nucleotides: TGTGCCAGCAGCGTAGCACGGGGAAACGGCTATGGCTACACCTTC. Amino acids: CASSVARGNGYGYTF.

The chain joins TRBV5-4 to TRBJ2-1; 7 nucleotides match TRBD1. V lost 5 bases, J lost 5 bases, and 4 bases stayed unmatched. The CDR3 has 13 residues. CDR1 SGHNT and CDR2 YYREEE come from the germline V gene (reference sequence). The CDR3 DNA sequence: TGTGCCAGCAGACGACAGGGAGACAATGAGCAGTTCTTC. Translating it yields CASRRQGDNEQFF.

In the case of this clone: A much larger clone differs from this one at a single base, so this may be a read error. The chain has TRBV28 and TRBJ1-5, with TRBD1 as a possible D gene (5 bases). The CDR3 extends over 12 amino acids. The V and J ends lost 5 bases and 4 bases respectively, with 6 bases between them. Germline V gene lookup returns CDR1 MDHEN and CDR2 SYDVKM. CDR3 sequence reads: CASSPGNQPQHF. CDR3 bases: TGTGCCAGCAGTCCAGGGAATCAGCCCCAGCATTTT.

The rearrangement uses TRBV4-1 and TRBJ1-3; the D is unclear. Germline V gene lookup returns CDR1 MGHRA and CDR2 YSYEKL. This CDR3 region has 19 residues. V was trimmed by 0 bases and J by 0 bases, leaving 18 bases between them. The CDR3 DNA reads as TGCGCCAGCAGCCAAGATTCAGTCGGGGAACTGGGCTCTGGAAACACCATATATTTT. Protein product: CASSQDSVGELGSGNTIYF.

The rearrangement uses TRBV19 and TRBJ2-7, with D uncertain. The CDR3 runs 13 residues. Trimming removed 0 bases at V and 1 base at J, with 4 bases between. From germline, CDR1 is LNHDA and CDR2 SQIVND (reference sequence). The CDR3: CASSIESSYEQYF. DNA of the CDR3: TGTGCCAGTAGTATAGAGAGTTCCTACGAGCAGTACTTC.

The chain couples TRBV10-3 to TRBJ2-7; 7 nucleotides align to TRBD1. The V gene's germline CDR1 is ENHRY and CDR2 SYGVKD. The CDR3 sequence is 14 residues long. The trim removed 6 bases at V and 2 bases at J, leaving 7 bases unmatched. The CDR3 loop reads CAISSPTGTYEQYF. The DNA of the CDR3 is TGTGCCATCAGCTCGCCGACAGGGACCTACGAGCAGTACTTC.

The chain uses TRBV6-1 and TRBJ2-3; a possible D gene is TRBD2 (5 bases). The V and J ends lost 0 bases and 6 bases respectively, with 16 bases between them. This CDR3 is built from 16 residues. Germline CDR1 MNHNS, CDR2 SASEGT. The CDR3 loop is CASSEALWPASDTQYF. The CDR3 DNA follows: TGTGCCAGCAGTGAAGCGCTCTGGCCGGCTAGCGATACGCAGTATTTT.

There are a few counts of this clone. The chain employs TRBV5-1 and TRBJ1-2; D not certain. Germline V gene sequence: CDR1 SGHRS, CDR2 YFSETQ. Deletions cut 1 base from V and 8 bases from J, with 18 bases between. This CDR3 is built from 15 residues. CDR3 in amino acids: CASSLRHINPGGYTF. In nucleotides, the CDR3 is TGCGCCAGCAGCTTGAGACATATAAACCCTGGCGGCTACACCTTC.

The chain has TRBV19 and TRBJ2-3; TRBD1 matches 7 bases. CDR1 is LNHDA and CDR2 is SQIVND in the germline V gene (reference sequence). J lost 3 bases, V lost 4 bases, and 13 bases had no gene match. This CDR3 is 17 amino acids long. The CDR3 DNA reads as TGTGCCAGTAGTACCCTCGAGACAGGGACAGCAACAGATACGCAGTATTTT. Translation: CASSTLETGTATDTQYF.

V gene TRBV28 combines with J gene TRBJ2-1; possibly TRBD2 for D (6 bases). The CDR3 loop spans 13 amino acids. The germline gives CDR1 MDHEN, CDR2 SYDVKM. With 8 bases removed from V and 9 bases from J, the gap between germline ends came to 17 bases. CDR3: CASGTPRAGEQFF. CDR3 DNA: TGTGCCAGCGGGACTCCCAGGGCGGGTGAGCAGTTCTTC.

CDR3 in amino acids: CASSLRQGSEAFF. The CDR3 DNA reads as TGCGCCAGCAGCTTGAGACAGGGTTCTGAAGCTTTCTTT. V and J are TRBV5-1 and TRBJ1-1, with 7 bases aligning to TRBD1. The CDR3 sequence is 13 residues long. V was clipped by 1 base and J by 6 bases; unmatched bases: 3. CDR1 is SGHRS, CDR2 YFSETQ, per germline.

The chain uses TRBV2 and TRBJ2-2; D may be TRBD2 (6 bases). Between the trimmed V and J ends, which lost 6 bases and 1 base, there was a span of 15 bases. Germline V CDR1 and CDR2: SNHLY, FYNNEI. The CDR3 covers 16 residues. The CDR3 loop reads CASSRPRGGNTGELFF. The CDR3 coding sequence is TGTGCCAGCAGCCGCCCTCGGGGAGGGAACACCGGGGAGCTGTTTTTT.

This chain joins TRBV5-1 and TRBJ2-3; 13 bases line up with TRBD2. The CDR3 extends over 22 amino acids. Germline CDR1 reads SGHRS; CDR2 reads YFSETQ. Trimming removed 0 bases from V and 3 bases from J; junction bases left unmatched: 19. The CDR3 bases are TGCGCCAGCAGCTTGGGATTCGGGGGACTAGCGGGGTCAATAAAAAGGACAGATACGCAGTATTTT. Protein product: CASSLGFGGLAGSIKRTDTQYF.